Listed below are T cell receptor beta chains from one sample, sequenced in a study of T cell changes during pregnancy in multiple sclerosis. Data came from immunoSEQ multiplex PCR; TCRdb stores just in-frame clones and leaves some out. The repertoire holds around 44,000 clones, with around 93% as singletons. This sample comprised CD8+ T cells from peripheral blood mononuclear cells, obtained in the third trimester of pregnancy. These receptors were taken from a female donor with multiple sclerosis, enrolled in a pregnancy study. The CDR3 runs from the conserved cysteine through the conserved F or W. D genes are given only for firm matches. Size values are once, few and many counts, or a class for expanded clones, and some rows have none.

V	J	size	D	DNA	CDR3
TRBV7-8	TRBJ2-7	-	-	TGTGCCAGCAGCTTAGTGACCGGGAGCGACGAGCAGTACTTC	CASSLVTGSDEQYF
TRBV6-1	TRBJ2-1	-	TRBD1	TGTGCCAGCCTGCAGACCGGACAGGGCCAGTTCTTC	CASLQTGQGQFF
TRBV28	TRBJ2-7	-	TRBD1	TGTGCAAGCAGGGGACAGGGAACCTACGAGCAGTACTTC	CASRGQGTYEQYF
TRBV9	TRBJ1-2	-	-	TGTGCCAGCAGCAGTACCCCGAGTGCCCCTCGGGGCTACACCTTC	CASSSTPSAPRGYTF
TRBV19	TRBJ2-2	-	TRBD1	TGTGCCAGCGGCGCTAGGGGGCGTTCTCTCACCGGGGAGCTGTTTTTT	CASGARGRSLTGELFF
TRBV7-6	TRBJ2-5	once	-	TGTGCCAGCAGCCCTAATCTAGCGCAAGAGACCCAGTACTTC	CASSPNLAQETQYF
TRBV27	TRBJ2-7	-	-	TGTGCCAGCAGGCACTCAAACTCCTACGAGCAGTACTTC	CASRHSNSYEQYF
TRBV14	TRBJ2-1	-	-	TGTGCCAGCAGCCAAGATCTACTCGGTGAGGAGCAGTTCTTC	CASSQDLLGEEQFF
TRBV30	TRBJ1-3	-	TRBD1	TGTGCCTGGAGGGCCGGGACAGGCTCTGGAAACACCATATATTTT	CAWRAGTGSGNTIYF
TRBV28	TRBJ2-5	-	TRBD1	TGTGCCGGGAATACAGGGGGCGCGGGAGAGACCCAGTACTTC	CAGNTGGAGETQYF
TRBV7-9	TRBJ2-3	-	TRBD1	TGTGCCAGCAGCTCTAGCCCCCAGACAGGGTTTAATACAGATACGCAGTATTTT	CASSSSPQTGFNTDTQYF
TRBV14	TRBJ2-7	-	TRBD2	TGTGCCAGCAGCCCCTCGGGACTAGCGGGATTAGGCGAGCAGTACTTC	CASSPSGLAGLGEQYF
TRBV2	TRBJ1-1	-	-	TGTGCCAGTCGAGGCCCAGAGAACACTGAAGCTTTCTTT	CASRGPENTEAFF
TRBV10-3	TRBJ2-1	-	TRBD2	TGTGCCACCGGGACTAGCGGGGGGGCCTACAATGAGCAGTTCTTC	CATGTSGGAYNEQFF
TRBV5-6	TRBJ2-5	-	TRBD1	TGTGCCAGCAGCTCACAATGGGACAGGGGTTCAGAGACCCAGTACTTC	CASSSQWDRGSETQYF
TRBV27	TRBJ2-5	-	-	TGTGCCAGCAGTTTCAGCAGGCAAGAGACCCAGTACTTC	CASSFSRQETQYF
TRBV7-2	TRBJ2-3	-	-	TGTGCCAGCACCTCACGAGCGGATACGCAGTATTTT	CASTSRADTQYF
TRBV2	TRBJ1-1	-	TRBD1	TGTGCCAGCAGCGGTAGGGGGCTCACTGAAGCTTTCTTT	CASSGRGLTEAFF
TRBV27	TRBJ1-1	-	TRBD1	TGTGCCAGCAGGACAGGGGGCCTACGGAACACTGAAGCTTTCTTT	CASRTGGLRNTEAFF
TRBV27	TRBJ1-5	-	-	TGTGCCAGCAGCCCGGGGTACCTTAGGGACAATCAGCCCCAGCATTTT	CASSPGYLRDNQPQHF
TRBV5-4	TRBJ2-1	-	TRBD1	TGTGCCAGCAGCTTGGCCGGGACAGGGGGCAATGAGCAGTTCTTC	CASSLAGTGGNEQFF
TRBV19	TRBJ1-5	-	-	TGTGCCAGTAGTTTACCCCACCAGACCCAGCATTTT	CASSLPHQTQHF
TRBV7-9	TRBJ2-3	-	-	TGTGCCAGCAGCTTAGATCTTCCAGATACGCAGTATTTT	CASSLDLPDTQYF
TRBV30	TRBJ1-5	-	-	TGTGCCTGGAGTGTCGGCTTAGGACTTAATCAGCCCCAGCATTTT	CAWSVGLGLNQPQHF
TRBV27	TRBJ2-1	-	TRBD2	TGTGCCAGCGGGGACTACTCCTACAATGAGCAGTTCTTC	CASGDYSYNEQFF
TRBV30	TRBJ1-3	-	-	TGTGCCTGGAGTGTTGCGACACCTGGAAACACCATATATTTT	CAWSVATPGNTIYF
TRBV5-1	TRBJ2-7	once	TRBD2	TGCGCCAGCAGCTACTTAGCGGGAGGAAACGAGCAGTACTTC	CASSYLAGGNEQYF
TRBV2	TRBJ2-7	-	-	TGTGCCAGCAGCCGCGCGGGGTCCTACGAGCAGTACTTC	CASSRAGSYEQYF
TRBV19	TRBJ2-7	-	-	TGTGCCAGTAGTAGTAACAGATTCGACTACGAGCAGTACTTC	CASSSNRFDYEQYF
TRBV29-1	TRBJ2-7	-	-	TGCAGCGTTGAGGCCTCCTACGAGCAGTACTTC	CSVEASYEQYF
TRBV5-4	TRBJ2-2	-	TRBD2	TGTGCCAGCAGCTTGGGGGCTAGCGGAGCCTGGGGGACCGGGGAGCTGTTTTTT	CASSLGASGAWGTGELFF
TRBV6-6	TRBJ1-4	-	-	TGTGCCAGCAGACAGGTGGGGGCGGCAACTAATGAAAAACTGTTTTTT	CASRQVGAATNEKLFF
TRBV13	TRBJ2-5	once	TRBD2	TGTGCCAGCAGCCCCAGGACTAGCGGGAGAGAGGGGGTGGAGACCCAGTACTTC	CASSPRTSGREGVETQYF
TRBV6-1	TRBJ1-5	once	TRBD1	TGTGCCAGCGAAGGGGGACAGGGAAAACAGCCCCAGCATTTT	CASEGGQGKQPQHF
TRBV15	TRBJ2-7	-	TRBD1	TGTGCCACCAGCAAGACAGGGTCCCACTCCTACGAGCAGTACTTC	CATSKTGSHSYEQYF
TRBV6-5	TRBJ2-7	-	TRBD1	TGTGCCAGCAGTTTCCAGACAGGGGGGATAGGGGAGCAGTACTTC	CASSFQTGGIGEQYF
TRBV5-5	TRBJ2-3	-	TRBD2	TGTGCCAGCAGCTTGGCTACTAGCGGGCAAATGGATACGCAGTATTTT	CASSLATSGQMDTQYF
TRBV4-1	TRBJ2-7	once	TRBD2	TGCGCCAGCAGCCAGGGCCTAGCGGCCGGGCAGTACTTC	CASSQGLAAGQYF
TRBV4-2	TRBJ1-3	-	TRBD1	TGTGCCAGCCAGGCCGGGACAGGGTCTGGAAACACCATATATTTT	CASQAGTGSGNTIYF
TRBV4-3	TRBJ2-1	-	TRBD2	TGCGCCAGCAGCCAAGACCCCCCAGCGGGAGGCTACAATGAGCAGTTCTTC	CASSQDPPAGGYNEQFF
TRBV7-6	TRBJ2-7	-	-	TGTGCCAGCAGCTTAGAGATCGGCGGCGAGCAGTACTTC	CASSLEIGGEQYF